This TCR beta chain comes out of a study of blood T cell repertoires in COVID-19. Trimming took 3 bases from V and 8 from J, leaving 16 bases between them. Looked up from germline, CDR1 is ENHRY and CDR2 is SYGVKD. The length of the CDR3 is 15 residues. The repertoire was sequenced with immunoSEQ multiplex PCR; TCRdb's copy has only in-frame clones and lacks some. Of around 150,000 clones in the sample, about 86% were seen once. The V gene is TRBV10-3, the J gene TRBJ1-4; D not certain. This clonotype originated in a man in his sixties with acute or convalescent COVID-19. Input material: peripheral blood. The CDR3 DNA follows: TGTGCCATCAGTGAAAACCCCGCCGGGAGAGAAAAACTGTTTTTT. It encodes CAISENPAGREKLFF.